These 26 T cell receptor beta chains were sequenced from one sample in a study of spatial heterogeneity in lung cancer. Study results and caveats: Tracking of tumor mutation counts was seen in expanded intratumoral alpha and beta TCR counts.

Their antigens remain unidentified. One entry per CDR3 protein results from TCRdb running MiXCR on the 5' RACE reads. This table holds around 4,900 distinct CDR3 sequences, around 7% found once. Time point specified: sample taken at primary tumor resection. The sample in question was lung tumor tissue, obtained at surgery. These receptor sequences come from a male donor with early-stage non-small cell lung cancer.

Many counts were recorded for this clonotype. The chain joins TRBV7-2 to TRBJ2-5; D is unclear. Trimming left V 3 bases short and J 0 bases short, with 8 bases between. From germline, CDR1 is SGHTA and CDR2 FQGNSA. The CDR3 loop spans 14 amino acids. This CDR3 reads CASSFLTYQETQYF. In DNA, the CDR3 is TGTGCCAGCAGCTTCTTGACGTACCAAGAGACCCAGTACTTC. Variable domain in full (rest from reference TRBV7-2 and TRBJ2-5): GAGVSQSPSNKVTEKGKDVELRCDPISGHTALYWYRQSLGQGLEFLIYFQGNSAPDKSGLPSDRFSAERTGGSVSTLTIQRTQQEDSAVYLCASSFLTYQETQYFGPGTRLLVL.

The chain is built from TRBV7-7 and TRBJ2-2, with D possibly being TRBD2 (5 bases). Germline V CDR1 and CDR2: SSHAT, FNYEAQ (reference sequence). Deletions cut 5 bases from V and 5 bases from J, with 12 bases between. This CDR3 is 14 amino acids long. CDR3 loop: CASSARWETGELFF. The CDR3 nucleotides read TGTGCCAGCAGCGCGCGGTGGGAGACCGGGGAGCTGTTTTTT.

This clonotype was seen at least ten times. The rearrangement joins TRBV15 to TRBJ2-5; 8 bases match TRBD2. The V gene's germline CDR1 is LNHNV and CDR2 YYDKDF (reference sequence). With 1 base clipped from V and 1 base from J, the junction kept 5 bases outside the gene matches. This CDR3 has 16 amino acids. CDR3 amino acids: CATSRGLAGAQETQYF. CDR3 nucleotide sequence: TGTGCCACCAGCAGAGGGCTAGCGGGCGCCCAAGAGACCCAGTACTTC.

Within the sample, this clonotype is medium-sized. The CDR3 region has the DNA TGTGCCAGCCGGGGCTCGTCCACCTACGAGCAGTACTTC. Translated, it gives CASRGSSTYEQYF. The V and J genes are TRBV27 and TRBJ2-7, with D tentatively TRBD1 or TRBD2 (5 bases each). This CDR3 is built from 13 residues. Germline V gene sequence: CDR1 MNHEY, CDR2 SMNVEV (reference sequence). V lost 8 bases, J lost 2 bases, and 13 bases lay in between.

By its share, this clonotype is medium-sized (0.01 to 0.1%). The chain employs TRBV29-1 and TRBJ2-7; TRBD1 agrees at 11 bases. The CDR3 extends over 14 amino acids. CDR1 is SQVTM, CDR2 ANQGSEA, per germline. V was clipped by 5 bases and J by 3 bases; unmatched bases: 6. CDR3 nucleotides: TGCAGCGTTACCACCGGGACAGGGGGCTACGAGCAGTACTTC. It codes for CSVTTGTGGYEQYF.

This clonotype is medium-sized (0.01 to 0.1%) in the sample. The chain couples TRBV18 to TRBJ2-1; 10 bases map to TRBD2. V dropped 3 bases and J dropped 4; count of bases not matched to a gene: 3. The CDR3 contains 15 residues. Germline lookup yields CDR1 KGHSH and CDR2 LQKENI. Written as DNA, the CDR3 is TGTGCCAGCTCACCGGGACTAGCGAATTACAATGAGCAGTTCTTC. Translating it yields CASSPGLANYNEQFF.

This clonotype appeared many times. This sequence joins TRBV14 and TRBJ2-1; no definite D call. Trimming removed 0 bases at V and 2 bases at J, with 11 bases between. There are 16 residues in the CDR3. CDR1 is SGHDN and CDR2 is FVKESK in the germline V gene. CDR3 sequence (DNA): TGTGCCAGCAGCCAAGAGGAGTATAAGACCTACAATGAGCAGTTCTTC. This sequence encodes CASSQEEYKTYNEQFF.

Comment on this clonotype: This may arise from a read error, as a much more abundant clone is one base away. This chain uses TRBV20-1 with TRBJ2-7; TRBD2 aligns across 12 bases. Per the germline V gene, CDR1 is DFQATT and CDR2 is SNEGSKA (reference sequence). CDR3 size: 14 residues. The CDR3 loop is CSARGTSGTYEQNF. In nucleotides, the CDR3 is TGCAGTGCTAGAGGGACTAGCGGGACCTACGAGCAGAACTTC.

By share, this clonotype ranks as medium-sized. The chain combines TRBV6-2 or TRBV6-3 with TRBJ2-2, with TRBD2 identical over 9 bases. CDR3 length: 15 amino acids. With V trimmed by 6 bases and J by 3 bases, 5 bases remained unmatched. The germline gives CDR1 MNHEY, CDR2 SVGEGT. Here the CDR3 DNA reads TGTGCCAGCAGCGTAGCGGGAGAGGACACCGGGGAGCTGTTTTTT. Amino acids: CASSVAGEDTGELFF.

There are many counts of this clonotype. J is TRBJ1-5 and V is TRBV19; 9 bases fit TRBD1. V lost 3 bases and J lost 6; bases outside the gene matches: 6. The V gene's germline CDR1 is LNHDA and CDR2 SQIVND (reference sequence). This CDR3 has 15 amino acids. For the CDR3, the DNA is TGTGCCAGTAGTATCGGGACAGGGTCCACTCAGCCCCAGCATTTT. This gives the protein CASSIGTGSTQPQHF.

In its sample, this clonotype ranks as medium-sized. The V and J genes are TRBV6-4 and TRBJ1-1, with TRBD1 matching over 7 bases. This CDR3 spans 13 amino acids. CDR1 is MRHNA and CDR2 is SNTAGT in the germline V gene. The V gene end was trimmed by 6 bases and the J gene end by 1 base; junction bases not matched to a gene: 2. CDR3 nucleotide sequence: TGTGCCAGCAGACGGACAGGGAACACTGAAGCTTTCTTT. It yields the protein CASRRTGNTEAFF.

This clonotype is medium-sized (0.01 to 0.1%) by share. The genes are TRBV27 and TRBJ2-3, with D maybe TRBD2 (5 bases). Trimming pared 6 bases from V and 6 bases from J, leaving 13 bases between. The CDR3 spans 13 residues. Germline CDR1 and CDR2: MNHEY and SMNVEV (reference sequence). Here the CDR3 DNA reads TGTGCCAGCAGAGGACTGGTAACGGATACGCAGTATTTT. This gives the protein CASRGLVTDTQYF.

Relative to its sample, this clonotype is medium-sized. The chain carries TRBV27 and TRBJ2-1; unclear D gene. The CDR3 spans 14 residues. The germline gives CDR1 MNHEY, CDR2 SMNVEV (reference sequence). V lost 1 base to trimming and J lost 5 bases, with 9 bases between them. In DNA, the CDR3 is TGTGCCAGCAGTTTATATAGGATTGACAATGAGCAGTTCTTC. Its protein is CASSLYRIDNEQFF.

Judged by abundance, this clonotype is medium-sized. This rearrangement joins TRBV6-6 to TRBJ2-1, with 7 bases lining up with TRBD2. This CDR3 has 13 residues. From germline, CDR1 is MNHNY and CDR2 SVGAGI (reference sequence). With V trimmed by 6 bases and J by 10 bases, 9 bases remained unmatched. The CDR3 protein is CASRTRLAGEQFF. The CDR3 nucleotides are TGTGCCAGCAGAACTCGACTAGCCGGCGAGCAGTTCTTC.

This clonotype was recorded many times. The J gene is TRBJ2-2, the V gene TRBV2; 7 nucleotides match TRBD1. Trimming at V came to 6 bases and at J to 2 bases, leaving 6 bases not matched to a gene. Germline V gene lookup returns CDR1 SNHLY and CDR2 FYNNEI. This CDR3 is 15 amino acids long. CDR3 sequence: CASRTGTVNTGELFF. The CDR3, as DNA: TGTGCCAGCAGGACCGGGACAGTTAACACCGGGGAGCTGTTTTTT.

Within the sample, this clonotype is medium-sized (0.01 to 0.1%). The V and J genes are TRBV7-9 and TRBJ2-7; tentatively, D is TRBD2 (5 bases). Trimming removed 3 bases at V and 6 bases at J, with 15 bases between. The CDR3 extends over 14 amino acids. In germline, CDR1 is SEHNR, CDR2 FQNEAQ (reference sequence). The CDR3 spells CASSLWEPSGEQYF. DNA for the CDR3: TGTGCCAGCAGCTTGTGGGAGCCCTCGGGCGAGCAGTACTTC.

This clonotype was counted at least ten times. V gene TRBV30 combines with J gene TRBJ1-5; D call uncertain. Germline V gives CDR1 GTSNPN, CDR2 SVGIG (reference sequence). V shed 0 bases and J shed 6 bases, with 12 bases lying between them. This CDR3 spans 14 amino acids. For the CDR3, the DNA is TGTGCCTGGAGTGTTGGAGGCGGGAGTCAGCCCCAGCATTTT. The encoded protein is CAWSVGGGSQPQHF.

This clonotype was detected ten times or more. The chain uses TRBV20-1 and TRBJ1-1, with 11 bases identical to TRBD1. With V trimmed by 1 base and J by 1 base, 5 bases remained unmatched. From germline, CDR1 is DFQATT and CDR2 SNEGSKA (reference sequence). The CDR3 sequence is 16 residues long. CDR3 DNA: TGCAGTGCTAGAGTCGGCGGGACAGGGGGGAACACTGAAGCTTTCTTT. Translated: CSARVGGTGGNTEAFF.

The chain uses TRBV11-2 and TRBJ2-5, with 11 bases identical to TRBD2. Germline V gene data show CDR1 as SGHAT and CDR2 as FQNNGV. This CDR3 is built from 16 residues. With V trimmed by 4 bases and J by 5 bases, 9 bases remained unmatched. The CDR3, as DNA: TGTGCCAGCAGCTCAACAATAGCGGGAGGGGGCGAGACCCAGTACTTC. Translated, it gives CASSSTIAGGGETQYF.

This clonotype rates as medium-sized. The chain joins TRBV9 to TRBJ1-2; D is uncertain. The V end lost 0 bases, the J end lost 13 bases, and 13 bases lay between the germline ends. The CDR3 has 12 amino acids. Per the germline V gene, CDR1 is SGDLS and CDR2 is YYNGEE. CDR3 DNA sequence: TGTGCCAGCAGCGTAGGTTTGGAGGTGGGCACCTTC. It encodes CASSVGLEVGTF.

Note on this clonotype: This may be a read error, as it is one base from a much larger clone. V and J are TRBV6-2 or TRBV6-3 and TRBJ1-2; unclear D gene. CDR1 and CDR2 (germline): MNHEY, SVGEGT. The CDR3 is 15 residues long. CDR3 region: CANSSSDWAHYGYTF. The CDR3 region has the DNA TGTGCCAACAGTTCCTCAGACTGGGCTCACTATGGCTACACCTTC.

V usage is TRBV4-2 and J usage is TRBJ2-5; D remains ambiguous. V shed 3 bases and J shed 4 bases, with 9 bases lying between them. CDR3 size: 13 residues. Germline loops: CDR1 LGHNA, CDR2 YNFKEQ. CDR3: CASSQNWGETQYF. Here the CDR3 DNA reads TGTGCCAGCAGCCAGAACTGGGGAGAGACCCAGTACTTC.

The chain combines TRBV12-3 or TRBV12-4 with TRBJ1-1; 9 bases map to TRBD1. Trimming removed 4 bases from V and 6 bases from J; junction bases left unmatched: 3. This CDR3 spans 13 amino acids. This CDR3 reads CASSSDRGPEAFF. The CDR3 DNA follows: TGTGCCAGCAGTTCGGACAGGGGACCTGAAGCTTTCTTT.

This clonotype was seen at least ten times. The V and J genes are TRBV7-2 and TRBJ1-2; 7 positions agree with TRBD1. CDR3 length equals 15 residues. CDR1 and CDR2 (germline): SGHTA, FQGNSA. V shed 5 bases, J shed 1 base, and the junction held 7 bases outside the gene matches. CDR3 DNA: TGTGCCAGCAGCCCACAGGGGACCCTTAACTATGGCTACACCTTC. This gives the protein CASSPQGTLNYGYTF.

This clonotype is deemed medium-sized. The rearrangement links TRBV19 to TRBJ2-2; D gene uncertain. From germline, CDR1 is LNHDA and CDR2 SQIVND (reference sequence). Trimming pared 3 bases from V and 10 bases from J, leaving 18 bases between. This CDR3 has 15 residues. The CDR3 sequence: CASSIGVGSLEELFF. CDR3 nucleotides: TGTGCCAGTAGTATCGGCGTGGGATCTTTGGAGGAGCTGTTTTTT.

This clonotype was seen repeatedly, ten times or more. The chain carries TRBV20-1 and TRBJ2-7; D not resolved. The germline V and J ends were trimmed by 5 bases and 6 bases, with 11 bases remaining between them. CDR3 size: 11 residues. CDR1 and CDR2 (germline): DFQATT, SNEGSKA (reference sequence). The DNA of the CDR3 is TGCAGTGCTCCCCAAGCCGTCGAGCAGTACTTC. Translating gives CSAPQAVEQYF.